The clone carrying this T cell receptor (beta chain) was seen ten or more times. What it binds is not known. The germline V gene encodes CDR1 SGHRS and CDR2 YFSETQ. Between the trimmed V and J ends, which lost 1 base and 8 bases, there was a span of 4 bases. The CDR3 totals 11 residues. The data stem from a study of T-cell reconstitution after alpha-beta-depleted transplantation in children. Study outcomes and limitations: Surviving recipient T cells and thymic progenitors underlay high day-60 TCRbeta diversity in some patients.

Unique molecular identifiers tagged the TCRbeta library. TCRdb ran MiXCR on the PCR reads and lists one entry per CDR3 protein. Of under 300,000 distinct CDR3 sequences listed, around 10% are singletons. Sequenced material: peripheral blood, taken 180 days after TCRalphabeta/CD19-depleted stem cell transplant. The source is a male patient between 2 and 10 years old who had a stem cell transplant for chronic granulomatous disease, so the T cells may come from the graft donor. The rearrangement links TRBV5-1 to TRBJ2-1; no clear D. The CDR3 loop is CASSLYDEQFF. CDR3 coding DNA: TGCGCCAGCAGCTTGTACGATGAGCAGTTCTTC.